The 26 T cell receptor beta chains presented below share a single source sample, sequenced in a study of cytomegalovirus exposure and HLA in healthy donors. This PCR relied on a set of 60 Vbeta primers and 13 Jbeta primers. The repertoire was sequenced with immunoSEQ multiplex PCR; TCRdb's copy has only in-frame clones and lacks some. The profile covers about 130,000 clones, with approximately 74% appearing a single time and more than 6% taken by the ten largest. The sample consisted of PBMCs. The source is a man aged 40-55 years in good health and CMV-seropositive.

This clone was counted a few times. The rearrangement uses TRBV28 and TRBJ2-7; possibly TRBD2 for D (5 bases). This CDR3 spans 16 amino acids. From germline, CDR1 is MDHEN and CDR2 SYDVKM. Between the trimmed V and J ends, which lost 3 bases and 4 bases, there was a span of 19 bases. The CDR3 protein is CASSFSRGRGGYEQYF. As DNA, the CDR3 is TGTGCCAGCAGTTTCTCGCGTGGGAGAGGTGGTTACGAGCAGTACTTC.

For the CDR3, the DNA is TGCGCCAGCAGCTCTGGAAACAGGGCCAAGGATGGCTACACCTTC. Encoded protein: CASSSGNRAKDGYTF. The rearrangement joins TRBV5-1 to TRBJ1-2, with D possibly matching TRBD1 (6 bases). V lost 3 bases and J 6 bases, leaving 18 bases between the germline ends. Germline lookup yields CDR1 SGHRS and CDR2 YFSETQ. This CDR3 spans 15 amino acids.

This sequence joins TRBV5-1 and TRBJ1-5; 9 bases line up with TRBD1. This CDR3 is 13 amino acids long. Germline V gene data show CDR1 as SGHRS and CDR2 as YFSETQ. With 0 bases clipped from V and 14 bases from J, the junction kept 6 bases outside the gene matches. The CDR3, as DNA: TGCGCCAGCAGCTTGGAACCGGGACAGGGTAAGCATTTT. Translating it yields CASSLEPGQGKHF. Full variable domain (remainder filled in from reference TRBV5-1 and TRBJ1-5): KAGVTQTPRYLIKTRGQQVTLSCSPISGHRSVSWYQQTPGQGLQFLFEYFSETQRNKGNFPGRFSGRQFSNSRSEMNVSTLELGDSALYLCASSLEPGQGKHFGDGTRLSIL.

The genes are TRBV28 and TRBJ1-1; TRBD1 might be the D (6 bases). Per the germline V gene, CDR1 is MDHEN and CDR2 is SYDVKM. The CDR3 extends over 12 amino acids. The germline V and J ends were trimmed by 3 bases and 11 bases, with 13 bases remaining between them. In DNA, the CDR3 is TGTGCCAGCAGTTTGGTACAGGGCTGGGCTTTCTTT. Translated, it gives CASSLVQGWAFF.

The V and J genes are TRBV5-1 and TRBJ1-1; D may be TRBD1 (6 bases). V lost 5 bases, J lost 1 base, and 9 bases lay in between. CDR1 and CDR2 (germline): SGHRS, YFSETQ. This CDR3 is 13 amino acids long. The DNA of the CDR3 is TGCGCCAGCAGGCAACAGGGGAACACTGAAGCTTTCTTT. Protein product: CASRQQGNTEAFF.

This chain joins TRBV7-2 and TRBJ2-2; a weak D match, TRBD2 (5 bases). Germline CDR1 is SGHTA and CDR2 is FQGNSA. V lost 5 bases to trimming and J lost 4 bases, with 11 bases between them. The CDR3 has 14 amino acids. The CDR3 DNA sequence: TGTGCCAGCAGCCGAGCGGCGGGCACCGGGGAGCTGTTTTTT. Its translation: CASSRAAGTGELFF.

This clone came up once. The V gene is TRBV7-9, the J gene TRBJ2-3; perhaps TRBD1 as D (6 bases). The CDR3 covers 14 residues. Germline V gene sequence: CDR1 SEHNR, CDR2 FQNEAQ (reference sequence). The germline V and J ends were trimmed by 1 base and 3 bases, with 8 bases remaining between them. The CDR3 bases are TGTGCCAGCAGCTTAGAACAGGGTACAGATACGCAGTATTTT. It encodes CASSLEQGTDTQYF.

The CDR3 protein is CASSLTGFEQFF. Here the CDR3 DNA reads TGCGCCAGCAGCCTTACAGGGTTTGAGCAGTTCTTC. The V call is TRBV5-1, the J call TRBJ2-1; a possible D gene is TRBD1 (6 bases). This CDR3 region has 12 residues. The V gene lost 4 bases and the J gene lost 9 bases, with 11 bases spanning the gap. Germline V gene sequence: CDR1 SGHRS, CDR2 YFSETQ. Full variable domain (rest looked up from reference TRBV5-1 and TRBJ2-1): KAGVTQTPRYLIKTRGQQVTLSCSPISGHRSVSWYQQTPGQGLQFLFEYFSETQRNKGNFPGRFSGRQFSNSRSEMNVSTLELGDSALYLCASSLTGFEQFFGPGTRLTVL.

The chain is built from TRBV7-6 and TRBJ2-2, with D perhaps matching TRBD2 (5 bases). Deletions cut 5 bases from V and 1 base from J, with 14 bases between. Germline V gene sequence: CDR1 SGHVS, CDR2 FNYEAQ. This CDR3 comprises 16 residues. The CDR3: CASSSPRAQNTGELFF. The DNA for the CDR3 is TGTGCCAGCAGCAGCCCGAGGGCGCAGAACACCGGGGAGCTGTTTTTT.

V and J are TRBV10-3 and TRBJ2-3; D remains ambiguous. Deletions cut 6 bases from V and 0 bases from J, with 10 bases between. CDR1 and CDR2 from the germline V gene are ENHRY and SYGVKD. The CDR3 has 14 amino acids. CDR3 sequence: CAISKDISTDTQYF. In DNA, the CDR3 is TGTGCCATCAGCAAAGACATTAGCACAGATACGCAGTATTTT.

This chain joins TRBV10-3 and TRBJ1-2; 12 bases map to TRBD1. Germline CDR1 reads ENHRY; CDR2 reads SYGVKD. The V and J ends lost 10 bases and 3 bases, in that order; junction bases with no gene match: 12. This CDR3 is 16 amino acids long. CDR3 amino acids: CATQTGTGGNDYGYTF. The CDR3, as DNA: TGTGCCACCCAAACCGGGACAGGGGGCAATGACTATGGCTACACCTTC.

This chain links TRBV7-2 with TRBJ2-5; tentatively, D is TRBD1 (6 bases). V was shortened by 5 bases and J by 4 bases, with 20 bases between the two germline ends. Germline V gene lookup returns CDR1 SGHTA and CDR2 FQGNSA. The CDR3 is 16 residues long. CDR3 region: CASSGRDTDSGETQYF. The CDR3 DNA follows: TGTGCCAGCAGCGGTCGGGACACCGACAGTGGAGAGACCCAGTACTTC.

This sequence joins TRBV10-1 and TRBJ2-3, with D maybe TRBD2 (5 bases). Germline values: CDR1 WNHNN, CDR2 SYGVQD (reference sequence). The ends were cut back, 4 bases at V and 6 bases at J, with 5 bases in the middle. CDR3 length equals 11 residues. This CDR3 is CASSGGDTQYF. The CDR3 DNA is TGCGCCAGCAGTGGCGGGGATACGCAGTATTTT.

The chain links TRBV7-2 to TRBJ1-2; 7 bases line up with TRBD1. Germline V CDR1 and CDR2: SGHTA, FQGNSA. V lost 5 bases, J lost 3 bases, and 3 bases stayed unmatched. The CDR3 is 13 amino acids. CDR3: CASSPGTDYGYTF. CDR3 in DNA: TGTGCCAGCAGCCCCGGGACAGACTATGGCTACACCTTC.

This clone was seen only a few times. The genes are TRBV29-1 and TRBJ2-7; 7 positions match TRBD1. The CDR3 runs 13 residues. The J segment lost 2 bases and the V segment lost 4 bases, leaving 5 bases of the junction unmatched. Germline V lookup: CDR1 SQVTM, CDR2 ANQGSEA. The CDR3 bases are TGCAGCGTTGCCCAGGGGGAACCCTACGAGCAGTACTTC. It yields the protein CSVAQGEPYEQYF.

This sequence joins TRBV6-1 and TRBJ2-7; 8 nucleotides line up with TRBD1. V lost 6 bases to trimming and J lost 0 bases; unmatched junction nucleotides: 4. Germline CDR1 and CDR2: MNHNS and SASEGT. This CDR3 contains 14 residues. CDR3: CASSPRGLSYEQYF. The DNA for the CDR3 is TGTGCCAGCAGCCCCAGGGGGCTCTCCTACGAGCAGTACTTC.

This clone was found once. The rearrangement links TRBV6-5 to TRBJ2-7; 12 bases align to TRBD2. The germline V gene has CDR1 MNHEY and CDR2 SVGAGI. The CDR3 totals 14 residues. The V segment lost 6 bases and the J segment 3 bases; nucleotides outside the gene matches: 3. The CDR3 loop is CASRALAGGYEQYF. In nucleotides, the CDR3 is TGTGCCAGCAGGGCACTAGCGGGGGGCTACGAGCAGTACTTC.

The V and J genes are TRBV30 and TRBJ2-3; TRBD1 agrees at 7 bases. The V gene end was trimmed by 5 bases and the J gene end by 3 bases; junction bases not matched to a gene: 11. The germline V gene has CDR1 GTSNPN and CDR2 SVGIG (reference sequence). CDR3 length: 15 residues. The DNA of the CDR3 is TGTGCCTGGGGACAGGCCGACGGGTTGACAGATACGCAGTATTTT. Translation: CAWGQADGLTDTQYF.

The J gene is TRBJ2-1, the V gene TRBV7-3; D perhaps matches TRBD2 (5 bases). Germline V CDR1 and CDR2: SGHTA, FQGTGA. V gave up 5 bases and J gave up 0 bases, with 11 bases separating them. The CDR3 is 15 residues long. The CDR3 loop is CASSPTRASYNEQFF. DNA of the CDR3: TGTGCCAGCAGCCCAACTAGAGCCTCCTACAATGAGCAGTTCTTC.

The genes are TRBV15 and TRBJ1-2; 11 nucleotides match TRBD1. Germline CDR1 LNHNV, CDR2 YYDKDF (reference sequence). Losses at the gene ends were 6 bases for V and 1 base for J; bases not matched to a gene: 4. The CDR3 loop spans 15 amino acids. The CDR3 protein is CATSGTGGFNYGYTF. CDR3 bases: TGTGCCACCAGTGGGACAGGGGGGTTTAACTATGGCTACACCTTC.

The chain has TRBV7-2 and TRBJ1-1; maybe TRBD1 (5 bases). CDR1 SGHTA and CDR2 FQGNSA come from the germline V gene. CDR3 length equals 13 residues. V lost 2 bases to trimming and J lost 4 bases, with 8 bases between them. CDR3 sequence: CASSLRGGTEAFF. In DNA form, the CDR3 reads TGTGCCAGCAGCTTAAGGGGAGGCACTGAAGCTTTCTTT.

V gene TRBV27 combines with J gene TRBJ2-7; the match to TRBD2 covers 9 bases. The CDR3 is 15 residues long. Germline lookup yields CDR1 MNHEY and CDR2 SMNVEV (reference sequence). The V and J ends lost 3 bases and 0 bases, in that order; junction bases with no gene match: 3. CDR3 residues: CASSFATSGSYEQYF. DNA for the CDR3: TGTGCCAGCAGTTTCGCGACTAGCGGCTCCTACGAGCAGTACTTC.

The chain carries TRBV27 and TRBJ2-7, with TRBD2 as a possible D gene (5 bases). Germline-derived CDR1 and CDR2 are MNHEY and SMNVEV (reference sequence). The CDR3 loop spans 14 amino acids. Trimming removed 5 bases at V and 2 bases at J, with 13 bases between. Here the CDR3 reads CASSRASQTYEQYF. In nucleotides, the CDR3 is TGTGCCAGCAGTAGGGCTAGCCAGACCTACGAGCAGTACTTC.

A single count supports this clone. The chain links TRBV9 to TRBJ1-6; 7 bases map to TRBD1. This CDR3 spans 15 amino acids. The germline gives CDR1 SGDLS, CDR2 YYNGEE. V gave up 3 bases and J gave up 7 bases; unmatched junction bases: 7. The CDR3 coding sequence is TGTGCCAGCAGCGCCGGGACAGCACCCAATTCACCCCTCCACTTT. This codes for CASSAGTAPNSPLHF.

The chain couples TRBV27 to TRBJ1-3; D uncertain. There are 15 residues in the CDR3. The V and J ends lost 3 bases and 1 base respectively, with 10 bases between them. Germline V CDR1 and CDR2: MNHEY, SMNVEV (reference sequence). CDR3 sequence (DNA): TGTGCCAGCAGTTTGCGCCCGTTTTCTGGAAACACCATATATTTT. This encodes CASSLRPFSGNTIYF.

The chain is built from TRBV19 and TRBJ1-5; D ambiguous. This CDR3 is built from 18 residues. The V and J ends lost 0 bases and 5 bases respectively, with 20 bases between them. Germline V gene sequence: CDR1 LNHDA, CDR2 SQIVND (reference sequence). The CDR3 coding sequence is TGTGCCAGTAGTATAGACGGGCTTCGGGGAGTTAACGATCAGCCCCAGCATTTT. Translation gives CASSIDGLRGVNDQPQHF.